The 14 T cell receptor beta chains below all came from one sample that was sequenced in a study of PD-1 blockade in classical Hodgkin lymphoma. Generated by immunoSEQ multiplex PCR, the TCRdb table keeps only in-frame clones and is missing some. The sample contains 40,000 or so clones, about three quarters of which appear only once. All the patients suffered relapse after autologous stem cell transplantation, and brentuximab vedotin exposure differed. This material consisted of peripheral blood mononuclear cells (PBMCs), taken at baseline. The receptors shown here come from a human donor with classical Hodgkin lymphoma.

This clone was seen more than once but under ten times. The chain is built from TRBV19 and TRBJ1-6, with a tentative D call TRBD1 (6 bases). The CDR3 runs to 15 residues. From germline, CDR1 is LNHDA and CDR2 SQIVND (reference sequence). V lost 3 bases, J lost 11 bases, and 17 bases lay in between. CDR3 nucleotide sequence: TGTGCCAGTAGTATTGGGGCAGGGGAAGGAGCACCCCTCCACTTT. Amino acid sequence: CASSIGAGEGAPLHF. The full variable domain, in which reference TRBV19 and TRBJ1-6 provide the parts outside the CDR3, is DGGITQSPKYLFRKEGQNVTLSCEQNLNHDAMYWYRQDPGQGLRLIYYSQIVNDFQKGDIAEGYSVSREKKESFPLTVTSAQKNPTAFYLCASSIGAGEGAPLHFGNGTRLTVT.

The chain carries TRBV6-1 and TRBJ1-1; no reliable D call. Per the germline V gene, CDR1 is MNHNS and CDR2 is SASEGT. The ends were cut back, 2 bases at V and 1 base at J, with 8 bases in the middle. The CDR3 is made up of 14 amino acids. CDR3 bases: TGTGCCAGCAGTGAAAGCTTCAGGAACACTGAAGCTTTCTTT. Translation: CASSESFRNTEAFF.

The rearrangement links TRBV7-2 to TRBJ2-5; weak D call: TRBD2 (6 bases). Germline V gene sequence: CDR1 SGHTA, CDR2 FQGNSA. This CDR3 comprises 15 residues. Deletions cut 5 bases from V and 4 bases from J, with 17 bases between. CDR3 loop: CASSPGTPRGETQYF. In DNA form, the CDR3 reads TGTGCCAGCAGCCCTGGGACTCCCAGAGGAGAGACCCAGTACTTC.

The genes are TRBV6-5 and TRBJ2-7; D is ambiguous. The V gene lost 0 bases and the J gene lost 1 base, with 7 bases spanning the gap. The CDR3 is made up of 14 amino acids. Germline lookup yields CDR1 MNHEY and CDR2 SVGAGI. The CDR3 reads CASSYSISSYEQYF. Written as DNA, the CDR3 is TGTGCCAGCAGTTACTCGATCTCTTCCTACGAGCAGTACTTC.

The chain links TRBV4-2 to TRBJ2-5; 8 nucleotides align to TRBD2. Per the germline V gene, CDR1 is LGHNA and CDR2 is YNFKEQ. CDR3 length: 15 residues. V lost 4 bases to trimming and J lost 2 bases; unmatched junction nucleotides: 6. The CDR3 spells CASSRERGRQETQYF. CDR3 in DNA: TGTGCCAGCAGCCGAGAGCGGGGGCGACAAGAGACCCAGTACTTC.

This clone has a handful of counts. This chain joins TRBV2 and TRBJ2-1; 11 bases are shared with TRBD2. Trimming at V came to 7 bases and at J to 9 bases, leaving 14 bases not matched to a gene. This CDR3 spans 16 amino acids. In germline, CDR1 is SNHLY, CDR2 FYNNEI. The CDR3 loop reads CASKILAGGPGGEQFF. CDR3 nucleotides: TGTGCCAGCAAAATCCTAGCGGGGGGCCCCGGAGGTGAGCAGTTCTTC. The variable domain in full, completed from reference TRBV2 and TRBJ2-1, reads EPEVTQTPSHQVTQMGQEVILRCVPISNHLYFYWYRQILGQKVEFLVSFYNNEISEKSEIFDDQFSVERPDGSNFTLKIRSTKLEDSAMYFCASKILAGGPGGEQFFGPGTRLTVL.

This clone was found a few times. The CDR3 spells CASSYGQGTGQPQHF. As DNA, the CDR3 is TGTGCCAGCAGTTACGGACAGGGCACGGGGCAGCCCCAGCATTTT. V is TRBV6-6 and J is TRBJ1-5; 8 bases map to TRBD1. V lost 2 bases, J lost 7 bases, and 7 bases stayed unmatched. From germline, CDR1 is MNHNY and CDR2 SVGAGI (reference sequence). The CDR3 consists of 15 residues.

This sequence joins TRBV6-1 and TRBJ2-7; tentative D call: TRBD1 (5 bases). V lost 7 bases, J lost 2 bases, and 18 bases lay in between. From germline, CDR1 is MNHNS and CDR2 SASEGT. The CDR3 is 15 amino acids. The CDR3 spells CASTKGSGYAYEQYF. The CDR3 DNA is TGTGCCAGCACTAAGGGGTCAGGGTACGCCTACGAGCAGTACTTC.

The V and J genes are TRBV12-5 and TRBJ2-3; 11 nucleotides agree with TRBD2. Trimming cost V 5 bases and J 2 bases; bases outside gene matches: 6. CDR3 length: 16 amino acids. The V gene's germline CDR1 is LGHNT and CDR2 FRNRAP. The CDR3: CASGPGTSGYTDTQYF. As DNA, the CDR3 is TGTGCTAGTGGTCCGGGGACTAGCGGTTACACAGATACGCAGTATTTT.

This clone came up once. J is TRBJ1-4 and V is TRBV5-4; the match to TRBD1 covers 8 bases. J gave up 5 bases and V 0 bases, and 0 bases lay outside the gene matches. In germline, CDR1 is SGHNT, CDR2 YYREEE (reference sequence). The CDR3 consists of 14 residues. The CDR3 here is CASSLDRGNEKLFF. For the CDR3, the DNA is TGTGCCAGCAGCTTGGACAGGGGGAATGAAAAACTGTTTTTT. The full variable domain, rest sourced from reference TRBV5-4 and TRBJ1-4, is ETGVTQSPTHLIKTRGQQVTLRCSSQSGHNTVSWYQQALGQGPQFIFQYYREEENGRGNFPPRFSGLQFPNYSSELNVNALELDDSALYLCASSLDRGNEKLFFGSGTQLSVL.

The rearrangement links TRBV7-9 to TRBJ1-2; the D is unclear. The CDR3 has 15 residues. Germline-derived CDR1 and CDR2 are SEHNR and FQNEAQ (reference sequence). V was pared by 4 bases and J by 6 bases, with 18 bases between. CDR3 sequence: CASSSSSGRGDGYTF. The CDR3 region has the DNA TGTGCCAGCAGCTCTTCCTCTGGGCGTGGCGATGGCTACACCTTC.

V usage is TRBV20-1 and J usage is TRBJ2-1; D may be TRBD1 (5 bases). In germline, CDR1 is DFQATT, CDR2 SNEGSKA (reference sequence). CDR3 length: 11 amino acids. Deletions cut 3 bases from V and 6 bases from J, with 6 bases between. The CDR3 spells CSASRVNEQFF. As DNA, the CDR3 is TGCAGTGCTAGCAGGGTCAATGAGCAGTTCTTC.

CDR3: CASSLGQAPRTDTQYF. CDR3 coding DNA: TGCGCCAGCAGCTTGGGCCAGGCCCCCCGCACAGATACGCAGTATTTT. The rearrangement uses TRBV5-1 and TRBJ2-3; D is undetermined. V dropped 0 bases and J dropped 1 base, with 12 bases sitting between them. Germline V gene sequence: CDR1 SGHRS, CDR2 YFSETQ. This CDR3 spans 16 amino acids.

The V call is TRBV6-5, the J call TRBJ2-3; 7 nucleotides match TRBD2. CDR3 length: 13 amino acids. V shed 8 bases, J shed 2 bases, and the junction held 4 bases outside the gene matches. Germline-derived CDR1 and CDR2 are MNHEY and SVGAGI. CDR3 protein: CASGLADTDTQYF. Here the CDR3 DNA reads TGTGCCAGCGGGCTAGCGGACACAGATACGCAGTATTTT.